A selection of T cell receptor beta chains follows, all from one sample in a study of CD8 T cells in Susac syndrome. TCRdb recomputed calls from the immunoSEQ multiplex PCR reads with MiXCR, one row per CDR3 protein. This repertoire shows a few hundred thousand distinct CDR3 sequences, around 84% found once; its top ten account for 0.11%. The source material was CD8+ T cells from PBMCs. The receptors originated from a human donor with multiple sclerosis. The CDR3 runs from the conserved cysteine through the conserved F or W. Each record gives: D gene, clone size, CDR3 length, J gene, V gene, CDR3 protein, CDR3 DNA. The D gene is left open where the match is weak. Not all rows give a size; the values are once, few, many and, for expanded clones, a class.

d_gene: TRBD2
abundance: .
len: 16
j_gene: TRBJ2-3
v_gene: TRBV4-1
CDR3aa: CASSQVGTRTTDTQYF
CDR3nt: TGCGCCAGCAGCCAAGTTGGGACTAGAACCACAGATACGCAGTATTTT

d_gene: TRBD1
abundance: .
len: 10
j_gene: TRBJ1-1
v_gene: TRBV2
CDR3aa: CASKGAWAFF
CDR3nt: TGTGCCAGCAAGGGGGCGTGGGCTTTCTTT

d_gene: TRBD2
abundance: few
len: 18
j_gene: TRBJ2-1
v_gene: TRBV7-8
CDR3aa: CASSYLVPLAGGYNEQFF
CDR3nt: TGTGCCAGCAGCTACCTCGTCCCTCTAGCGGGAGGTTACAATGAGCAGTTCTTC

d_gene: TRBD1
abundance: .
len: 17
j_gene: TRBJ1-2
v_gene: TRBV11-2
CDR3aa: CASSLGQHQRGNYGYTF
CDR3nt: TGTGCCAGCAGCTTGGGACAGCACCAAAGGGGGAACTATGGCTACACCTTC

d_gene: .
abundance: .
len: 15
j_gene: TRBJ1-1
v_gene: TRBV11-2
CDR3aa: CASSLGPGSSTEAFF
CDR3nt: TGTGCCAGCAGCTTAGGACCGGGAAGCTCGACTGAAGCTTTCTTT

d_gene: TRBD2
abundance: .
len: 15
j_gene: TRBJ2-5
v_gene: TRBV6-5
CDR3aa: CASSFTGTGGETQYF
CDR3nt: TGTGCCAGCAGTTTCACCGGGACGGGAGGTGAGACCCAGTACTTC

d_gene: .
abundance: .
len: 17
j_gene: TRBJ1-2
v_gene: TRBV7-3
CDR3aa: CASSLLNARGKGYGYTF
CDR3nt: TGTGCCAGCAGCTTGCTTAATGCGCGGGGTAAAGGCTATGGCTACACCTTC

d_gene: .
abundance: .
len: 15
j_gene: TRBJ2-7
v_gene: TRBV6-6
CDR3aa: CASTPGAGTNHEQYF
CDR3nt: TGTGCCAGCACCCCTGGAGCCGGGACAAACCACGAGCAGTACTTC

d_gene: TRBD2
abundance: .
len: 15
j_gene: TRBJ2-1
v_gene: TRBV11-3
CDR3aa: CASSLGLAGEKEQFF
CDR3nt: TGTGCCAGCAGCTTGGGACTAGCGGGAGAGAAGGAGCAGTTCTTC

d_gene: TRBD1
abundance: .
len: 17
j_gene: TRBJ2-5
v_gene: TRBV7-9
CDR3aa: CASSLGTGTGSGETQYF
CDR3nt: TGTGCCAGCAGCTTGGGAACCGGGACAGGGTCAGGTGAGACCCAGTACTTC

d_gene: .
abundance: .
len: 16
j_gene: TRBJ1-4
v_gene: TRBV2
CDR3aa: CASSRSRRGANEKLFF
CDR3nt: TGTGCCAGCAGTCGGTCCCGCAGGGGAGCTAATGAAAAACTGTTTTTT

d_gene: TRBD1
abundance: once
len: 16
j_gene: TRBJ2-7
v_gene: TRBV4-1
CDR3aa: CASSQEQTGGAYEQYF
CDR3nt: TGCGCCAGCAGCCAAGAACAGACAGGGGGCGCCTACGAGCAGTACTTC

d_gene: .
abundance: .
len: 13
j_gene: TRBJ2-2
v_gene: TRBV29-1
CDR3aa: CSVEDGGTGELFF
CDR3nt: TGCAGCGTTGAAGATGGGGGAACCGGGGAGCTGTTTTTT

d_gene: .
abundance: .
len: 13
j_gene: TRBJ2-7
v_gene: TRBV9
CDR3aa: CASSVDSGYEQYF
CDR3nt: TGTGCCAGCAGCGTAGACAGCGGCTACGAGCAGTACTTC

d_gene: TRBD1
abundance: .
len: 14
j_gene: TRBJ2-7
v_gene: TRBV29-1
CDR3aa: CSATAGQGPYEQYF
CDR3nt: TGCAGCGCCACCGCCGGACAGGGTCCCTACGAGCAGTACTTC

d_gene: .
abundance: .
len: 12
j_gene: TRBJ2-4
v_gene: TRBV25-1
CDR3aa: CATGPTIDIQYF
CDR3nt: TGTGCCACCGGTCCGACAATCGACATTCAGTACTTC